These T cell receptor beta chains were read from a single sample in a study of shared clonotypes between healthy human individuals. TCRdb's table, derived via immunoSEQ multiplex PCR, lists solely in-frame clones and lacks some. Here the sample spans about 2.4 million clones, roughly 93% being singletons. The material sequenced was naive CD4+ T cells from PBMCs. The receptors derive from a man in his late teens or twenties in good health. Some clones in this sample may be carry-over from other donors' samples. Both conserved end residues are part of each CDR3. Each record gives: D gene, V gene, J gene, clone size, CDR3 protein, CDR3 DNA. The D gene is left open where the match is weak. The listing skips clone size in some rows; elsewhere it reads once, few, many or a size class.

D gene: .
V gene: TRBV20-1
J gene: TRBJ2-1
clone size: .
CDR3 protein: CSHQGYNEQFF
CDR3 DNA: TGCAGTCACCAGGGATACAATGAGCAGTTCTTC

D gene: .
V gene: TRBV7-9
J gene: TRBJ2-1
clone size: .
CDR3 protein: CASSLWQGLSYNEQFF
CDR3 DNA: TGTGCCAGCAGCTTGTGGCAGGGACTTTCCTACAATGAGCAGTTCTTC

D gene: .
V gene: TRBV18
J gene: TRBJ2-5
clone size: .
CDR3 protein: CASSAFGQETQYF
CDR3 DNA: TGTGCCAGCTCAGCGTTCGGGCAAGAGACCCAGTACTTC

D gene: .
V gene: TRBV30
J gene: TRBJ2-2
clone size: few
CDR3 protein: CAWTSTGNLELFF
CDR3 DNA: TGTGCCTGGACCTCAACGGGGAATCTCGAGCTGTTTTTT

D gene: .
V gene: TRBV18
J gene: TRBJ2-2
clone size: .
CDR3 protein: CASSPPVGSANTGELFF
CDR3 DNA: TGTGCCAGCTCACCACCGGTGGGCAGCGCGAACACCGGGGAGCTGTTTTTT

D gene: .
V gene: TRBV6-5
J gene: TRBJ2-2
clone size: .
CDR3 protein: CATHRLANTGELFF
CDR3 DNA: TGTGCCACCCATCGTCTGGCGAACACCGGGGAGCTGTTTTTT

D gene: .
V gene: TRBV7-8
J gene: TRBJ1-1
clone size: .
CDR3 protein: CASSSDRYGTEAFF
CDR3 DNA: TGTGCCAGCAGCTCCGACAGATATGGAACTGAAGCTTTCTTT

D gene: TRBD2
V gene: TRBV5-1
J gene: TRBJ2-5
clone size: .
CDR3 protein: CASSPPGLAGEETQYF
CDR3 DNA: TGCGCCAGCAGTCCCCCTGGACTAGCGGGAGAGGAGACCCAGTACTTC

D gene: .
V gene: TRBV5-4
J gene: TRBJ1-2
clone size: .
CDR3 protein: CASSFGRWVNYGYTF
CDR3 DNA: TGTGCCAGCAGCTTTGGCCGGTGGGTGAACTATGGCTACACCTTC

D gene: TRBD1
V gene: TRBV11-2
J gene: TRBJ2-1
clone size: .
CDR3 protein: CASSSRRTGGINNEQFF
CDR3 DNA: TGTGCCAGCAGCTCCCGTAGGACAGGGGGAATAAACAATGAGCAGTTCTTC

D gene: .
V gene: TRBV28
J gene: TRBJ1-4
clone size: .
CDR3 protein: CASSLAGRWEKLFF
CDR3 DNA: TGTGCCAGCAGTTTAGCAGGGCGTTGGGAAAAACTGTTTTTT

D gene: .
V gene: TRBV21-1
J gene: TRBJ1-5
clone size: .
CDR3 protein: CASSNFGYGHNQPQHF
CDR3 DNA: TGTGCCAGCAGTAACTTTGGGTATGGCCACAATCAGCCCCAGCATTTT

D gene: .
V gene: TRBV20-1
J gene: TRBJ2-1
clone size: .
CDR3 protein: CSARGNNEQFF
CDR3 DNA: TGCAGTGCTAGGGGGAACAATGAGCAGTTCTTC

D gene: .
V gene: TRBV6-6
J gene: TRBJ1-2
clone size: .
CDR3 protein: CASSTGPGYTF
CDR3 DNA: TGTGCCAGCAGCACAGGGCCTGGCTACACCTTC

D gene: TRBD1
V gene: TRBV27
J gene: TRBJ2-2
clone size: .
CDR3 protein: CASSLFTWAGQGAIAGELFF
CDR3 DNA: TGTGCCAGCAGTTTATTTACTTGGGCGGGGCAGGGGGCTATCGCCGGGGAGCTGTTTTTT

D gene: .
V gene: TRBV18
J gene: TRBJ1-4
clone size: once
CDR3 protein: CASSRGNAATNEKLFF
CDR3 DNA: TGTGCCAGCTCACGAGGGAATGCTGCAACTAATGAAAAACTGTTTTTT

D gene: .
V gene: TRBV6-6
J gene: TRBJ2-5
clone size: .
CDR3 protein: CASSNRAPETQYF
CDR3 DNA: TGTGCCAGCAGTAACCGGGCCCCGGAGACCCAGTACTTC

D gene: TRBD2
V gene: TRBV10-3
J gene: TRBJ2-1
clone size: .
CDR3 protein: CAISPGLAGVDEQFF
CDR3 DNA: TGTGCCATCAGCCCGGGACTAGCGGGAGTGGATGAGCAGTTCTTC

D gene: TRBD2
V gene: TRBV28
J gene: TRBJ2-3
clone size: .
CDR3 protein: CASSPPRPSGSRDTQYF
CDR3 DNA: TGTGCCAGCAGTCCCCCCCGGCCTAGCGGGAGTCGAGATACGCAGTATTTT

D gene: TRBD2
V gene: TRBV27
J gene: TRBJ2-2
clone size: .
CDR3 protein: CASSPKSGRINTGELFF
CDR3 DNA: TGTGCCAGCAGTCCTAAGAGCGGGAGAATAAACACCGGGGAGCTGTTTTTT

D gene: TRBD1
V gene: TRBV5-6
J gene: TRBJ1-1
clone size: .
CDR3 protein: CASSLLGQGAIGTEAFF
CDR3 DNA: TGTGCCAGCAGCTTGTTGGGACAGGGGGCCATTGGCACTGAAGCTTTCTTT

D gene: .
V gene: TRBV28
J gene: TRBJ2-2
clone size: .
CDR3 protein: CASSPHLLNTGELFF
CDR3 DNA: TGTGCCAGCAGTCCCCACCTCCTGAACACCGGGGAGCTGTTTTTT

D gene: .
V gene: TRBV6-6
J gene: TRBJ2-7
clone size: once
CDR3 protein: CASSYWDTTYEQYF
CDR3 DNA: TGTGCCAGCAGTTACTGGGACACAACCTACGAGCAGTACTTC

D gene: .
V gene: TRBV7-9
J gene: TRBJ1-6
clone size: .
CDR3 protein: CASSRIERVRSPLHF
CDR3 DNA: TGTGCCAGCAGCCGTATCGAACGGGTGCGTTCACCCCTCCACTTT

D gene: .
V gene: TRBV6-1
J gene: TRBJ2-1
clone size: .
CDR3 protein: CASSELPASALNNEQFF
CDR3 DNA: TGTGCCAGCAGTGAACTCCCCGCTAGCGCCCTTAACAATGAGCAGTTCTTC

D gene: .
V gene: TRBV5-1
J gene: TRBJ2-3
clone size: once
CDR3 protein: CASSGSGRTDTQYF
CDR3 DNA: TGCGCCAGCAGTGGATCGGGCCGTACAGATACGCAGTATTTT

D gene: .
V gene: TRBV14
J gene: TRBJ1-1
clone size: few
CDR3 protein: CASSQEGGLNTEAFF
CDR3 DNA: TGTGCCAGCAGCCAAGAAGGAGGACTGAACACTGAAGCTTTCTTT

D gene: TRBD1
V gene: TRBV6-5
J gene: TRBJ2-7
clone size: .
CDR3 protein: CASSRQGAEYEQYF
CDR3 DNA: TGTGCCAGCAGTCGACAGGGGGCAGAGTACGAGCAGTACTTC

D gene: TRBD1
V gene: TRBV28
J gene: TRBJ2-3
clone size: .
CDR3 protein: CASSPQGAQGTDTQYF
CDR3 DNA: TGTGCCAGCAGCCCACAGGGGGCGCAGGGCACAGATACGCAGTATTTT

D gene: .
V gene: TRBV5-6
J gene: TRBJ2-7
clone size: .
CDR3 protein: CASSSAGRAYEQYF
CDR3 DNA: TGTGCCAGCAGCTCCGCAGGCCGGGCCTACGAGCAGTACTTC

D gene: .
V gene: TRBV6-1
J gene: TRBJ2-4
clone size: .
CDR3 protein: CASSRDALNIQYF
CDR3 DNA: TGTGCCAGCAGTAGGGACGCTTTAAACATTCAGTACTTC

D gene: TRBD2
V gene: TRBV7-3
J gene: TRBJ2-7
clone size: .
CDR3 protein: CASSPSRTSGRTEQYF
CDR3 DNA: TGTGCCAGCAGCCCCTCCAGGACTAGCGGGAGAACCGAGCAGTACTTC

D gene: .
V gene: TRBV10-3
J gene: TRBJ2-2
clone size: .
CDR3 protein: CAITEGAGDTGELFF
CDR3 DNA: TGTGCCATCACGGAGGGGGCTGGGGACACCGGGGAGCTGTTTTTT

D gene: .
V gene: TRBV12-5
J gene: TRBJ1-1
clone size: .
CDR3 protein: CASALTETEAFF
CDR3 DNA: TGTGCTAGTGCCCTAACCGAAACTGAAGCTTTCTTT

D gene: .
V gene: TRBV6-5
J gene: TRBJ2-3
clone size: .
CDR3 protein: CASSPGRASTDTQYF
CDR3 DNA: TGTGCCAGCAGCCCGGGTCGGGCGAGCACAGATACGCAGTATTTT

D gene: .
V gene: TRBV5-1
J gene: TRBJ1-1
clone size: few
CDR3 protein: CASRWDTEAFF
CDR3 DNA: TGCGCCAGCAGATGGGACACTGAAGCTTTCTTT

D gene: .
V gene: TRBV19
J gene: TRBJ2-2
clone size: .
CDR3 protein: CASSHRVFNTGELFF
CDR3 DNA: TGTGCCAGTAGTCACAGGGTATTCAACACCGGGGAGCTGTTTTTT

D gene: .
V gene: TRBV13
J gene: TRBJ1-2
clone size: .
CDR3 protein: CASTNRRPKGQRNGYTF
CDR3 DNA: TGTGCCAGCACAAACAGACGGCCCAAAGGCCAGAGAAATGGCTACACCTTC

D gene: .
V gene: TRBV29-1
J gene: TRBJ2-5
clone size: .
CDR3 protein: CSVGTVQETQYF
CDR3 DNA: TGCAGCGTTGGGACGGTCCAAGAGACCCAGTACTTC

D gene: TRBD2
V gene: TRBV7-3
J gene: TRBJ2-1
clone size: .
CDR3 protein: CASSSGLAVTYNEQFF
CDR3 DNA: TGTGCCAGCAGCAGCGGACTAGCGGTGACCTACAATGAGCAGTTCTTC

D gene: TRBD1
V gene: TRBV29-1
J gene: TRBJ1-2
clone size: once
CDR3 protein: CSVEGETGVNYGYTF
CDR3 DNA: TGCAGCGTTGAGGGTGAGACAGGGGTAAACTATGGCTACACCTTC